This T cell receptor (beta chain) appears in the sequencing data of a study of T cell responses to AZD1222 COVID-19 vaccine (dated by TCRdb to about 2021). The study in broad terms: Because spike-specific TCR depth and breadth did not differ between the two schedules, AZD1222 recipients who got a second dose at roughly 4 weeks were pooled with those who got a second dose at roughly 12 weeks. TCR sequencing was performed for fewer than 250 trial participants, of whom about 200 were given two doses of AZD1222 and some 26 were given two doses of MenACWY control vaccine. Trial participants were enrolled by age into 18-55, 56-69 and 70-plus year subgroups, with approximately 160, 26 and 62 TCR-sequenced participants respectively.

Interpreted using the paper, the time point label stands for: baseline before first vaccination. Vaccinee samples were obtained from the UK trials COV001 and COV002, which included a single-blind randomized controlled phase 2/3 trial of AZD1222 (ChAdOx1 nCoV-19) in healthy adults. For TCRbeta chain sequencing, PBMC samples from trial participants were taken at day 0 and at day 28 after the second dose. Trimming removed 4 bases from V and 2 bases from J, leaving 15 bases between the germline ends. Looking up the germline V gene (reference sequence) yields CDR1 GTSNPN and CDR2 SVGIG. Including the terminal cysteine and phenylalanine, the CDR3 comprises 14 residues. Just the 42-base CDR3 DNA is kept, in frame starting at base 1. About this clone: The antigen it recognizes is unknown. Base qualities are not at hand, and no much larger clone is one base apart.

Study-wide findings and limitations: Nearly half of unique spike-specific TCRs reportedly recognized epitopes outside regions mutated in the B.1.351 and B.1.1.7 variants. A significant rise in spike-specific TCR breadth and depth was observed after two AZD1222 doses relative to day 0 and relative to MenACWY recipients. In the small 56-69-year group, the increase in depth fell short of significance, most likely because of low power. Conclusions about previously exposed vaccinees are limited because only five or six AZD1222 recipients were SARS-CoV-2 seropositive at baseline. Because no samples from the day 14 peak response were available, repertoires could be characterized only after the peak T cell response. CD4 TCRs associated with the vaccine covered the entire spike protein, and the dominant responses were in regions 160-218 and 743-854. Participants were mostly white British, with more females than males. The authors suggested clonal diversity may have been underestimated.

The CDR3 regions of human TCRbeta chains were subjected to immunosequencing. The authors processed their data as follows. TCRs in the repertoires were matched against a reference library of SARS-CoV-2-specific TCRs that had been generated with the MIRA antigen-specificity platform. Breadth was defined as the fraction of unique TCRs that were SARS-CoV-2-associated. Depth was defined as the fraction of total T cells that were SARS-CoV-2-associated. Using the MIRA data, every spike-specific TCR was mapped to the spike region that the TCR reacted to and assigned to either a CD4 or a CD8 class. Log10-transformed breadth and depth values were compared by one-way ANOVA with Sidak's multiple comparisons tests. Sourced from immuneACCESS, this table was stored by TCRdb with only in-frame sequences that have V and J called. A share of the clones is absent; for the studies checked, an unresolved V gene accounts for under half, and the remainder has no known explanation. V and J calls and clone size are given by that table; D and trimming were obtained from the DNA. The sample table records 70,000 or so clones; about 80% of these occur just once. Jointly, the top ten make up around 10% of the sample.

Recombination connected TRBV30 to TRBJ2-7; the D call is tentative, TRBD1 or TRBD2, as each matches 5 bases. The receptor was isolated from an adult in good health. Specimen: peripheral blood, collected on day 0 of AZD1222 vaccination. The DNA is as follows: TGTGCCTGGAATGGGGGTTGGGGGACCTACGAGCAGTACTTC. Its amino acids are CAWNGGWGTYEQYF.